This T cell receptor (beta chain) is from a study of radiotherapy plus CTLA-4 blockade in lung cancer. Study observations and caveats: With interferon-beta, early dynamics of blood T cell clones were reported to best predict response. Expansion of tumor-derived TCR clones was observed in blood after radiotherapy plus ipilimumab.

Patients in the study, people with chemo-refractory metastatic non-small-cell lung cancer, received focal radiation plus ipilimumab CTLA-4 blockade. A remark on this clone: Its antigen is undetermined.

The V gene's germline CDR1 is MNHEY and CDR2 SVGAGI. V lost 8 bases to trimming and J lost 6 bases, with 16 bases between them. This CDR3 comprises 13 residues. The method was immunoSEQ multiplex PCR; TCRdb's version includes in-frame clones alone and lacks a portion of them. The repertoire includes around 86,000 clones, over 80% of them detected once, and 0.65% to 0.95% sits in the top ten. The specimen comprised peripheral blood, sampled from a patient treated with radiotherapy plus ipilimumab. This sequence joins TRBV6-5 and TRBJ1-2; D ambiguous. The clonotype was recovered from a human donor with non-small cell lung cancer who had stable disease on radiotherapy plus ipilimumab. The CDR3 reads CASGTNPSDGYTF. The CDR3 DNA reads TGTGCCAGCGGTACCAACCCCTCGGATGGCTACACCTTC.